Each of the 16 T cell receptor beta chains below was sequenced from the same sample in a study of neoadjuvant anti-PD-1 for oral cavity cancer. Time point in this sample: after neoadjuvant nivolumab, at surgical resection. Libraries were prepared by immunoSEQ multiplex PCR; TCRdb keeps only in-frame clonotypes and omits some of them. The sample carries tens of thousands of clones, about nine tenths recorded once. The starting material was PBMCs, obtained after nivolumab (anti-PD-1) treatment. These receptors came from a person aged 35-79 years with oral cavity squamous cell carcinoma.

The chain has TRBV5-1 and TRBJ1-2; the D is unclear. The germline CDR1 and CDR2 sequences are SGHRS and YFSETQ. This CDR3 region has 16 residues. V was shortened by 3 bases and J by 6 bases, with 21 bases between the two germline ends. The CDR3 reads CASSWAEAEKYNGYTF. The CDR3 nucleotides read TGCGCCAGCAGCTGGGCGGAGGCAGAGAAGTACAATGGCTACACCTTC. The whole variable domain, remainder taken from reference TRBV5-1 and TRBJ1-2, is KAGVTQTPRYLIKTRGQQVTLSCSPISGHRSVSWYQQTPGQGLQFLFEYFSETQRNKGNFPGRFSGRQFSNSRSEMNVSTLELGDSALYLCASSWAEAEKYNGYTFGSGTRLTVV.

The chain recombines TRBV6-1 with TRBJ2-1; 15 nucleotides match TRBD2. Germline CDR1 reads MNHNS; CDR2 reads SASEGT. The CDR3 runs 15 residues. V dropped 8 bases and J dropped 7; count of bases not matched to a gene: 6. CDR3 in DNA: TGTGCCAGCCAGTTCGGGACTAGCGGGGGGAATGAGCAGTTCTTC. It is translated as CASQFGTSGGNEQFF.

The V call is TRBV20-1, the J call TRBJ1-1; D is unclear. V was shortened by 6 bases and J by 3 bases, with 5 bases between the two germline ends. The CDR3 has 10 residues. Germline V gives CDR1 DFQATT, CDR2 SNEGSKA (reference sequence). CDR3 nucleotides: TGCAGTGCCGCCTACACTGAAGCTTTCTTT. As protein: CSAAYTEAFF.

This chain uses TRBV5-6 with TRBJ2-1; D is possibly TRBD2 (5 bases). The CDR3 covers 16 residues. Germline V gene lookup returns CDR1 SGHDT and CDR2 YYEEEE. V lost 0 bases and J lost 0, with 10 bases in between. This chain's CDR3 is CASSLGSTSSYNEQFF. For the CDR3, the DNA is TGTGCCAGCAGCTTGGGGTCCACTAGCTCCTACAATGAGCAGTTCTTC.

This clone was seen a handful of times. The chain recombines TRBV7-9 with TRBJ1-2; D is perhaps TRBD1 (5 bases). CDR3 length: 12 amino acids. Germline V gives CDR1 SEHNR, CDR2 FQNEAQ (reference sequence). The ends were cut back, 5 bases at V and 3 bases at J, with 7 bases in the middle. CDR3 in amino acids: CASSPQDYGYTF. CDR3 coding DNA: TGTGCCAGCAGCCCACAGGACTATGGCTACACCTTC.

V is TRBV11-2 and J is TRBJ2-1, with 7 bases aligning to TRBD2. V lost 4 bases to trimming and J lost 8 bases; unmatched junction nucleotides: 14. Germline CDR1 reads SGHAT; CDR2 reads FQNNGV. This CDR3 comprises 16 residues. CDR3 coding DNA: TGTGCCAGCAGCTCTCTAAGATGGGCGGGAGTGGATGAGCAGTTCTTC. This codes for CASSSLRWAGVDEQFF.

This clone showed up just a few times. The chain uses TRBV27 and TRBJ1-2; D gene uncertain. The CDR3 has 11 amino acids. The V gene lost 4 bases and the J gene lost 2 bases, with 2 bases spanning the gap. Germline loops: CDR1 MNHEY, CDR2 SMNVEV (reference sequence). For the CDR3, the DNA is TGTGCCAGCAGTTCCAACTATGGCTACACCTTC. Encoded protein: CASSSNYGYTF.

J is TRBJ2-1 and V is TRBV29-1, with D maybe TRBD1 (8 bases). The length of the CDR3 is 18 residues. With 5 bases removed from V and 5 bases from J, the gap between germline ends came to 28 bases. Germline V gives CDR1 SQVTM, CDR2 ANQGSEA. The CDR3 DNA follows: TGCAGCGTTAACGCCAGGGGGCGCGGGGGTCGGACAAACAATGAGCAGTTCTTC. The encoded protein is CSVNARGRGGRTNNEQFF.

The chain uses TRBV5-1 and TRBJ2-5, with 9 bases matching TRBD2. CDR1 is SGHRS, CDR2 YFSETQ, per germline. This CDR3 spans 16 amino acids. Losses at the gene ends were 4 bases for V and 4 bases for J; bases not matched to a gene: 11. CDR3: CASSETGSGGGETQYF. The DNA of the CDR3 is TGCGCCAGCAGCGAGACAGGTAGCGGGGGAGGAGAGACCCAGTACTTC. Based on the CDR3 plus reference TRBV5-1 and TRBJ2-5, the full variable domain is KAGVTQTPRYLIKTRGQQVTLSCSPISGHRSVSWYQQTPGQGLQFLFEYFSETQRNKGNFPGRFSGRQFSNSRSEMNVSTLELGDSALYLCASSETGSGGGETQYFGPGTRLLVL.

V is TRBV7-3 and J is TRBJ2-3; tentative D call: TRBD2 (5 bases). Germline V gives CDR1 SGHTA, CDR2 FQGTGA. The CDR3 contains 16 residues. The germline V and J ends were trimmed by 3 bases and 1 base, with 14 bases remaining between them. The CDR3, as DNA: TGTGCCAGCAGCTTCGGTAGGCGGGCGGGCACAGATACGCAGTATTTT. It translates to CASSFGRRAGTDTQYF.

The chain has TRBV2 and TRBJ1-1, with 7 bases lining up with TRBD1. This CDR3 is built from 14 residues. CDR1 is SNHLY, CDR2 FYNNEI, per germline. Losses at the gene ends were 6 bases for V and 4 bases for J; bases not matched to a gene: 8. CDR3 amino acids: CASRRDRAPTEAFF. The CDR3 DNA follows: TGTGCCAGCAGACGAGACAGGGCGCCCACTGAAGCTTTCTTT.

The V call is TRBV10-1, the J call TRBJ2-2, with D uncertain. This CDR3 is 14 amino acids long. CDR1 and CDR2 from the germline V gene are WNHNN and SYGVQD (reference sequence). V lost 8 bases to trimming and J lost 2 bases, with 12 bases between them. For the CDR3, the DNA is TGCGCCAGCGGACGGACCAGCAACACCGGGGAGCTGTTTTTT. Its translation is CASGRTSNTGELFF.

This chain joins TRBV5-4 and TRBJ1-2; weak D call: TRBD1 (5 bases). The CDR3 has 14 residues. V shed 9 bases and J shed 8 bases, with 23 bases lying between them. CDR1 and CDR2 (germline): SGHNT, YYREEE (reference sequence). Here the CDR3 reads CATSRVGEGYGYTF. CDR3 nucleotide sequence: TGTGCCACCTCCCGGGTGGGGGAAGGGTACGGCTACACCTTC.

The V call is TRBV19, the J call TRBJ1-5; maybe TRBD1 (5 bases). From germline, CDR1 is LNHDA and CDR2 SQIVND (reference sequence). The germline V and J ends were trimmed by 7 bases and 4 bases, with 17 bases remaining between them. This CDR3 region has 15 residues. The CDR3 coding sequence is TGTGCCAGTAAGGGGTGGAGTACACGGAATCAGCCCCAGCATTTT. This encodes CASKGWSTRNQPQHF.

This clone was picked up a small number of times. This rearrangement joins TRBV6-4 to TRBJ2-3; 10 nucleotides agree with TRBD2. Trimming took 3 bases from V and 2 from J; bases not matched to a gene: 2. The V gene's germline CDR1 is MRHNA and CDR2 SNTAGT. There are 15 residues in the CDR3. The CDR3 DNA reads TGTGCCAGCAGTGAAACTAGCGGGGTCACAGATACGCAGTATTTT. This sequence encodes CASSETSGVTDTQYF.

This chain uses TRBV9 with TRBJ1-1, with a tentative D call TRBD1 (6 bases). Germline lookup yields CDR1 SGDLS and CDR2 YYNGEE. This CDR3 has 12 amino acids. V lost 6 bases and J 1 base, leaving 7 bases between the germline ends. The DNA of the CDR3 is TGTGCCAGCAAGGGGGAGAACACTGAAGCTTTCTTT. This translates into CASKGENTEAFF.